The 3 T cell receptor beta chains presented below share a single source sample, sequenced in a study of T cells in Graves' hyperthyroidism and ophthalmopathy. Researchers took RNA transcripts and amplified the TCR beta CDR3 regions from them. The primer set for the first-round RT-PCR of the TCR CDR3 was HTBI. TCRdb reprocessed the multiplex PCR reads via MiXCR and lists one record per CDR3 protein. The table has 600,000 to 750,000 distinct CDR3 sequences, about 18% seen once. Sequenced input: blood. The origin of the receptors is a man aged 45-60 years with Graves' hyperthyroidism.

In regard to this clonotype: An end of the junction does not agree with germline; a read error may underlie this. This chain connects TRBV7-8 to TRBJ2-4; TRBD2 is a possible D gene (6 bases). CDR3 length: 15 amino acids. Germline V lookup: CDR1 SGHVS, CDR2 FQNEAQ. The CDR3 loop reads CANSLGNEEGGIQYF. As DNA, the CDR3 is TGTGCCAACAGCTTAGGAAATGAGGAGGGAGGCATTCAGTACTTC.

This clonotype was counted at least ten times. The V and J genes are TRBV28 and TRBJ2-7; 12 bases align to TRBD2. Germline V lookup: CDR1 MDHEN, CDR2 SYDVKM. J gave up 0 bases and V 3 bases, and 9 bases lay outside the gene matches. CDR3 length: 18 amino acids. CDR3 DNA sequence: TGTGCCAGCAGTTTTCCCCTTCGACTAGCGGGGGTCTCCTACGAGCAGTACTTC. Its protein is CASSFPLRLAGVSYEQYF.

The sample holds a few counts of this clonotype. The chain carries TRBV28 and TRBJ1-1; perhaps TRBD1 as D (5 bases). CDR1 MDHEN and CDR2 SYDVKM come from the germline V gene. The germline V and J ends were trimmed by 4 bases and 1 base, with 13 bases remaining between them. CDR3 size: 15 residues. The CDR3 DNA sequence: TGTGCCAGCAGTTCCTCGGCGGGGGGGAACACTGAAGCTTTCTTT. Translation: CASSSSAGGNTEAFF.